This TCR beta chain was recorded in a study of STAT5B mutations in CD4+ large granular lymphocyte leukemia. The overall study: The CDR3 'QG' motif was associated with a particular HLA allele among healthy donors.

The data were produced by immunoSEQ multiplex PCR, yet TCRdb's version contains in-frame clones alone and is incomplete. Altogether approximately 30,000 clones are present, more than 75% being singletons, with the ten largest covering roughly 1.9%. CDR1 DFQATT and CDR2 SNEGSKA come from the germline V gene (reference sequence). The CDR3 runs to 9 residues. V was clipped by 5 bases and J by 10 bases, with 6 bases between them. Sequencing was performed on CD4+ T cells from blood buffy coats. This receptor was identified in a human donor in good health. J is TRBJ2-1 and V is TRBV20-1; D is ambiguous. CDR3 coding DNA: TGCAGTGCTGGTTGGGAGCAGTTCTTC. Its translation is CSAGWEQFF.